This entry lists 17 T cell receptor beta chains sequenced from one sample in a study of blood T cells in healthy people across ages. Using a J-beta primer mix together with a sample-barcoded 5' primer, a second PCR was run for roughly 7 to 11 cycles. MiXCR, run by TCRdb on the 5' RACE reads, gives a single entry per CDR3 protein. Seen here are approximately 800,000 distinct CDR3 sequences, around 25% observed once, and the top ten hold under 4.5%. The same specimen was also included in a second study, on T cells of mothers and their children.

The sequencing sample was made of blood. Every receptor here comes from a boy aged 10-17 years in good health.

The chain recombines TRBV9 with TRBJ1-2; D uncertain. V lost 4 bases and J 4 bases, leaving 11 bases between the germline ends. This CDR3 spans 13 amino acids. CDR1 SGDLS and CDR2 YYNGEE come from the germline V gene. CDR3 residues: CASSPDGSYGYTF. The CDR3 nucleotides are TGTGCCAGCAGCCCGGACGGGAGCTATGGCTACACCTTC. Based on the CDR3 plus reference TRBV9 and TRBJ1-2, the full variable domain is DSGVTQTPKHLITATGQRVTLRCSPRSGDLSVYWYQQSLDQGLQFLIQYYNGEERAKGNILERFSAQQFPDLHSELNLSSLELGDSALYFCASSPDGSYGYTFGSGTRLTVV.

The genes are TRBV2 and TRBJ2-1, with 12 bases aligning to TRBD2. Germline V gene sequence: CDR1 SNHLY, CDR2 FYNNEI. This CDR3 comprises 17 residues. V gave up 5 bases and J gave up 5 bases; unmatched junction bases: 10. CDR3 DNA sequence: TGTGCCAGCAGTACACTAGCGGGGGGCTTATTAGACAATGAGCAGTTCTTC. Protein: CASSTLAGGLLDNEQFF.

This clonotype was seen only a few times. CDR3 in amino acids: CASGGEAPYQPQHF. As DNA, the CDR3 is TGTGCCAGCGGAGGCGAGGCCCCTTATCAGCCCCAGCATTTT. This chain connects TRBV2 to TRBJ1-5; D uncertain. V lost 8 bases and J 5 bases, leaving 16 bases between the germline ends. This CDR3 region has 14 residues. Germline V gene lookup returns CDR1 SNHLY and CDR2 FYNNEI.

This clonotype was observed a handful of times. This chain uses TRBV29-1 with TRBJ1-2; D not resolved. Trimming took 3 bases from V and 6 from J, leaving 5 bases between them. The CDR3 runs to 10 residues. Looked up from germline, CDR1 is SQVTM and CDR2 is ANQGSEA. The CDR3 here is CSVDGNGYTF. DNA of the CDR3: TGCAGCGTTGACGGTAATGGCTACACCTTC.

The J gene is TRBJ1-2, the V gene TRBV4-1; D perhaps matches TRBD1 (5 bases). The CDR3 runs to 16 residues. Trimming took 1 base from V and 5 from J, leaving 17 bases between them. Per germline, CDR1 MGHRA and CDR2 YSYEKL. Written as DNA, the CDR3 is TGCGCCAGCAGCCAAGCTACGGAGGGGCGCTTTTATGGCTACACCTTC. Amino acid sequence: CASSQATEGRFYGYTF.

The chain combines TRBV7-8 with TRBJ2-7, with 7 bases that match TRBD1. The DNA end is a closer match to TRBJ2-1, so the J assignment may be wrong. Germline CDR1 is SGHVS and CDR2 is FQNEAQ. The CDR3 extends over 14 amino acids. In DNA form, the CDR3 reads TGTGCCAGCAGCCCCGACAGGGAACACAATGAGCAGTTCTTC. This gives the protein CASSPDREHNEQFF.

The V and J genes are TRBV6-6 and TRBJ2-3; 9 nucleotides agree with TRBD2. Trimming at V came to 5 bases and at J to 2 bases, leaving 14 bases not matched to a gene. Germline lookup yields CDR1 MNHNY and CDR2 SVGAGI (reference sequence). This CDR3 is built from 18 residues. Written as DNA, the CDR3 is TGTGCCAGCAGTACCGGACTGGCGGGAGGGGTCATCACAGATACGCAGTATTTT. Translated, it gives CASSTGLAGGVITDTQYF.

The chain links TRBV28 to TRBJ1-1; D is uncertain. Deletions cut 4 bases from V and 11 bases from J, with 11 bases between. The CDR3 has 11 amino acids. Per the germline V gene, CDR1 is MDHEN and CDR2 is SYDVKM. The CDR3 coding sequence is TGTGCCAGCAGTTCGCGCAATGAGGCTTTCTTT. It specifies CASSSRNEAFF.

This clonotype was observed a handful of times. A junction boundary mismatches the germline segment, possibly from a read error. This chain uses TRBV4-3 with TRBJ2-7; D gene uncertain. The J call is uncertain, as TRBJ2-1 better fits the DNA end. CDR3 length: 16 residues. Germline CDR1 LGHNA, CDR2 YSLEER. The CDR3 region is CASSQEGLGSYNEQFF. DNA of the CDR3: TGCGCCAGCAGCCAAGAGGGTCTCGGGTCCTACAACGAGCAGTTCTTC.

The chain employs TRBV30 and TRBJ2-7; D is perhaps TRBD2 (5 bases). Between the trimmed V and J ends, which lost 2 bases and 1 base, there was a span of 9 bases. The CDR3 is 13 residues long. Per the germline V gene, CDR1 is GTSNPN and CDR2 is SVGIG (reference sequence). The CDR3 loop reads CAWSPGSSYEQYF. The CDR3 DNA is TGTGCCTGGAGTCCGGGAAGTTCCTACGAGCAGTACTTC.

In its sample, this clonotype was seen a few times. The rearrangement uses TRBV6-5 and TRBJ2-5; 9 bases match TRBD1. The J call is doubtful: the DNA matches TRBJ2-7 better. Germline V gives CDR1 MNHEY, CDR2 SVGAGI. The CDR3 loop spans 15 amino acids. CDR3 protein: CASSYDRGYGSEQYF. In nucleotides, the CDR3 is TGTGCCAGCAGTTACGACAGGGGGTATGGGTCCGAGCAGTACTTC.

This clonotype was picked up a small number of times. The chain combines TRBV27 with TRBJ1-1; no clear D. V was trimmed by 10 bases and J by 1 base, leaving 10 bases between them. CDR1 and CDR2 (germline): MNHEY, SMNVEV (reference sequence). The CDR3 runs to 12 residues. CDR3 DNA sequence: TGTGCCATACGGTCCGCGAACACTGAAGCTTTCTTT. This sequence encodes CAIRSANTEAFF.

This clonotype was counted only a few times. V is TRBV7-9 and J is TRBJ1-1, with D uncertain. The CDR3 is made up of 16 amino acids. CDR1 is SEHNR, CDR2 FQNEAQ, per germline (reference sequence). Deletions cut 1 base from V and 2 bases from J, with 14 bases between. For the CDR3, the DNA is TGTGCCAGCAGCTTAGGGCCCCTGAGGCTTAACACTGAAGCTTTCTTT. Encoded protein: CASSLGPLRLNTEAFF.

This clonotype was seen only a few times. The chain couples TRBV30 to TRBJ2-5; D gene ambiguous. CDR1 GTSNPN and CDR2 SVGIG come from the germline V gene (reference sequence). This CDR3 spans 13 amino acids. Trimming took off 1 base at V and 5 bases at J, with 11 bases between the two ends. The CDR3 loop is CAWSDAGRETQYF. The DNA for the CDR3 is TGTGCCTGGAGTGACGCCGGACGGGAGACCCAGTACTTC.

In regard to this clonotype: At one of its ends the junction is not consistent with the germline gene, which may arise from a read error. The V call is TRBV5-1, the J call TRBJ1-2, with D possibly being TRBD1 (5 bases). Per the germline V gene, CDR1 is SGHRS and CDR2 is YFSETQ. This CDR3 region has 15 residues. The CDR3 loop is CASSLEPGRDYGYTF. CDR3 coding DNA: TGCGCCAGCAGCTTGGAGCCAGGGAGGGACTATGGCTACACTTTC.

The J gene is TRBJ2-6, the V gene TRBV7-2; D is unresolved. The CDR3 has 16 residues. Deletions cut 2 bases from V and 0 bases from J, with 8 bases between. CDR1 and CDR2 from the germline V gene are SGHTA and FQGNSA. The CDR3 here is CASSLQSSSGANVLTF. CDR3 DNA sequence: TGTGCCAGCAGCTTACAAAGCAGCTCTGGGGCCAACGTCCTGACTTTC.

This clonotype was observed many times. This chain uses TRBV6-5 with TRBJ1-6, with unresolved D. The CDR3 totals 12 residues. Germline CDR1 and CDR2: MNHEY and SVGAGI. V lost 6 bases and J lost 10, with 10 bases in between. In nucleotides, the CDR3 is TGTGCCAGCAGCCCCTTAGGCTCACCCCTCCACTTT. This gives the protein CASSPLGSPLHF.